These 10 T cell receptor beta chains were all obtained from the same sample, sequenced in a study of beta chain features in type 1 diabetes. General study points: Shorter TCRB CDR3s, moderately but significantly so, marked every one of the four CD4+ subsets in Type 1 diabetes patients.

These receptors lack a known antigen. As every portion of the isolated RNA was reverse transcribed, the sequencing read expressed TCRB transcripts. Sequenced by immunoSEQ multiplex PCR; TCRdb stores in-frame clones only, minus some. The table includes over 600,000 clones, about an eighth detected once. The sample taken for sequencing was naive CD4+ T cells from blood. The receptors were gathered from a man younger than 45 with type 1 diabetes.

The chain carries TRBV30 and TRBJ2-7, with D possibly matching TRBD1 (7 bases). This CDR3 is 15 amino acids long. Germline CDR1 and CDR2: GTSNPN and SVGIG (reference sequence). Trimming cost V 2 bases and J 2 bases, with 16 bases left between them. CDR3: CAWSTTRDSPYEQYF. The DNA of the CDR3 is TGTGCCTGGAGTACGACGCGGGACAGCCCCTACGAGCAGTACTTC. The full variable domain, its missing parts supplied by reference TRBV30 and TRBJ2-7, is SQTIHQWPATLVQPVGSPLSLECTVEGTSNPNLYWYRQAAGRGLQLLFYSVGIGQISSEVPQNLSASRPQDRQFILSSKKLLLSDSGFYLCAWSTTRDSPYEQYFGPGTRLTVT.

This clone was counted a few times. This chain uses TRBV29-1 with TRBJ2-7; 7 bases map to TRBD1. The J segment lost 0 bases and the V segment lost 6 bases, leaving 8 bases of the junction unmatched. This CDR3 has 14 residues. Germline loops: CDR1 SQVTM, CDR2 ANQGSEA. The CDR3 coding sequence is TGCAGCGTAGCCGGGACAGTCAGCTCCTACGAGCAGTACTTC. Protein: CSVAGTVSSYEQYF.

For this clone: The germline gene is not matched at one end of the junction; a read error may be the cause. The chain is built from TRBV7-7 and TRBJ2-5; no clear D. CDR3 size: 13 residues. The germline V gene encodes CDR1 SSHAT and CDR2 FNYEAQ (reference sequence). The CDR3 region has the DNA TGTGCTAGCAGCTTAGTAGCCCAAGAGACCCAGTACTTC. Translation: CASSLVAQETQYF.

This clone was detected a few times. The genes are TRBV25-1 and TRBJ2-7; the D gene is possibly TRBD1 (6 bases). V lost 4 bases to trimming and J lost 6 bases, with 19 bases between them. Germline loops: CDR1 MGHDK, CDR2 SYGVNS. The CDR3 sequence is 15 residues long. In DNA form, the CDR3 reads TGTGCCAGCAGTGTCGGGGCAGCCGGACAGAGCGAGCAGTACTTC. Amino acid sequence: CASSVGAAGQSEQYF.

Written as DNA, the CDR3 is TGCAGCGTTGTCCGGAGTAACTATGGCTACACCTTC. Protein product: CSVVRSNYGYTF. This chain joins TRBV29-1 and TRBJ1-2; D ambiguous. Germline V gives CDR1 SQVTM, CDR2 ANQGSEA. Trimming pared 4 bases from V and 1 base from J, leaving 7 bases between. The CDR3 runs to 12 residues.

There are a few counts of this clone. The chain has TRBV4-3 and TRBJ1-1; D not resolved. Germline V gene data show CDR1 as LGHNA and CDR2 as YSLEER. V was trimmed by 0 bases and J by 7 bases, leaving 12 bases between them. The CDR3 extends over 14 amino acids. The CDR3, as DNA: TGCGCCAGCAGCCAAGATCTGGGTCAGCTTGAAGCTTTCTTT. Amino acids: CASSQDLGQLEAFF.

The chain joins TRBV18 to TRBJ1-2; 10 nucleotides match TRBD1. Per germline, CDR1 KGHSH and CDR2 LQKENI. V gave up 3 bases and J gave up 4 bases; unmatched junction bases: 2. This CDR3 is 14 amino acids long. The CDR3 loop reads CASSPRDRGYGYTF. In DNA form, the CDR3 reads TGTGCCAGCTCACCTCGGGACAGGGGCTATGGCTACACCTTC.

This clone turned up a few times. The chain recombines TRBV29-1 with TRBJ2-7, with TRBD1 matching over 7 bases. Germline V gene lookup returns CDR1 SQVTM and CDR2 ANQGSEA. V dropped 6 bases and J dropped 3; count of bases not matched to a gene: 11. This CDR3 contains 14 residues. The CDR3 loop is CSVLTDRSFYEQYF. The CDR3 DNA follows: TGCAGCGTACTCACGGACAGGTCCTTCTACGAGCAGTACTTC.

This clone was counted a few times. This rearrangement joins TRBV18 to TRBJ1-2; D uncertain. The CDR3 length is 13 residues. The V and J ends lost 3 bases and 7 bases respectively, with 12 bases between them. Germline assignment: CDR1 KGHSH and CDR2 LQKENI. CDR3 bases: TGTGCCAGCTCACCGAGGACCGAAACTGGCTACACCTTC. This gives the protein CASSPRTETGYTF.

Notes on this clone: Distinct nucleotide sequences in the sample also encode this CDR3. The chain uses TRBV4-3 and TRBJ2-3; tentative D call: TRBD1 (5 bases). The CDR3 is 14 amino acids. Trimming took 0 bases from V and 6 from J, leaving 10 bases between them. Germline CDR1 and CDR2: LGHNA and YSLEER. The CDR3 coding sequence is TGCGCCAGCAGCCAAGACAGGGCGCGGGATACGCAGTATTTT. Encoded protein: CASSQDRARDTQYF.